One sample yielded the 11 T cell receptor beta chains listed below, sequenced in a study of blood T cell repertoires in COVID-19 (dated by TCRdb to 2019 to 2021). The library was generated by the immunoSEQ multiplex PCR assay. Entries here come from immuneACCESS through TCRdb and include only in-frame sequences with V and J called. Some clones fail to appear in such tables; in the studies checked, an unresolved V gene covers under half of the shortfall, and the cause of the remainder is unknown. Across this sample there are some 120,000 clones, with 88% seen only once. The ten largest clones represent 1.5% of the sample. Sequencing was carried out using peripheral blood. The receptors were sampled from a human donor in a cohort sampled during active COVID-19.

This clone came up a few times. The CDR3 nucleotides read TGCGCCAGCAGCCAAGATGGGCAGGGAAATCAGCCCCAGCATTTT. Its protein product is CASSQDGQGNQPQHF. The rearrangement links TRBV4-1 to TRBJ1-5, with D possibly matching TRBD1 (5 bases). The length of the CDR3 is 15 residues. Germline V gene data show CDR1 as MGHRA and CDR2 as YSYEKL. Trimming cost V 0 bases and J 4 bases, with 10 bases left between them.

The rearrangement uses TRBV27 and TRBJ1-1; D may be TRBD1 (6 bases). Germline CDR1 reads MNHEY; CDR2 reads SMNVEV (reference sequence). This CDR3 has 20 amino acids. V lost 7 bases and J lost 5, with 35 bases in between. CDR3 nucleotide sequence: TGTGCCAGCACCGCGAACTTTGGTGGGCAGGGGCTGGGCTCGGGAACTGAAGCTTTCTTT. It yields the protein CASTANFGGQGLGSGTEAFF.

The sample holds a few counts of this clone. V is TRBV5-1 and J is TRBJ1-5, with unresolved D. V was clipped by 4 bases and J by 5 bases, with 10 bases between them. The germline gives CDR1 SGHRS, CDR2 YFSETQ. This CDR3 has 13 amino acids. The CDR3: CASSRLPDQPQHF. CDR3 coding DNA: TGCGCCAGCAGCCGACTGCCGGATCAGCCCCAGCATTTT.

CDR3 bases: TGTGCCAGCAGCCAAGATAGAAGTGCCAACTATAATTCACCCCTCCACTTT. This codes for CASSQDRSANYNSPLHF. This chain joins TRBV4-2 and TRBJ1-6; D remains unclear. Looked up from germline, CDR1 is LGHNA and CDR2 is YNFKEQ. Trimming stripped 0 bases from V and 3 bases from J, with 12 bases between. This CDR3 has 17 amino acids.

J is TRBJ2-1 and V is TRBV6-5, with 8 bases that match TRBD2. Germline V gives CDR1 MNHEY, CDR2 SVGAGI. Losses at the gene ends were 5 bases for V and 5 bases for J; bases not matched to a gene: 8. The CDR3 has 15 residues. CDR3 in DNA: TGTGCCAGCAGTCCAACAGCGGGAGCTCACAATGAGCAGTTCTTC. Residues: CASSPTAGAHNEQFF.

The CDR3 protein is CASTASGRGKPNNEQFF. The CDR3 DNA sequence: TGTGCCAGCACGGCTAGCGGGAGGGGCAAACCCAACAATGAGCAGTTCTTC. The V call is TRBV11-2, the J call TRBJ2-1, with 12 bases lining up with TRBD2. The CDR3 length is 17 residues. J gave up 5 bases and V 7 bases, and 12 bases lay outside the gene matches. The V gene's germline CDR1 is SGHAT and CDR2 FQNNGV.

Only one count was recorded for this clone. The V call is TRBV15, the J call TRBJ2-3; 11 bases are shared with TRBD2. V was pared by 2 bases and J by 0 bases, with 7 bases of the junction left unmatched. The germline CDR1 and CDR2 sequences are LNHNV and YYDKDF (reference sequence). The CDR3 covers 18 residues. CDR3 amino acids: CATSRPYWTSGSTDTQYF. In nucleotides, the CDR3 is TGTGCCACCAGCAGACCATATTGGACTAGCGGGAGCACAGATACGCAGTATTTT.

This clone was seen a few times. J is TRBJ1-6 and V is TRBV27; D uncertain. V was clipped by 2 bases and J by 12 bases, with 11 bases between them. Germline V gene data show CDR1 as MNHEY and CDR2 as SMNVEV (reference sequence). The CDR3 totals 13 residues. CDR3 nucleotide sequence: TGTGCCAGCAGTTTAATTGGCCCACAACCCCTCCACTTT. It is translated as CASSLIGPQPLHF.

This sequence joins TRBV6-1 and TRBJ1-2; D is perhaps TRBD1 (5 bases). There are 18 residues in the CDR3. Trimming pared 2 bases from V and 5 bases from J, leaving 24 bases between. Germline CDR1 and CDR2: MNHNS and SASEGT. In DNA, the CDR3 is TGTGCCAGCAGTGAATTTTCGTCTGGCCGGGGGACTTCATATGGCTACACCTTC. Its translation: CASSEFSSGRGTSYGYTF.

This chain joins TRBV9 and TRBJ2-1, with no clear D. This CDR3 is built from 15 residues. V gave up 0 bases and J gave up 0 bases, with 7 bases separating them. From germline, CDR1 is SGDLS and CDR2 YYNGEE. The CDR3, as DNA: TGTGCCAGCAGCGTAGGGCGGAGCTCCTACAATGAGCAGTTCTTC. Amino acids: CASSVGRSSYNEQFF.

The chain couples TRBV7-9 to TRBJ2-1, with 13 bases matching TRBD2. V lost 6 bases, J lost 8 bases, and 7 bases stayed unmatched. This CDR3 has 15 residues. The germline CDR1 and CDR2 sequences are SEHNR and FQNEAQ (reference sequence). Written as DNA, the CDR3 is TGTGCCAGCAGGTCCCGGACTAGCGGGAGTGATGAGCAGTTCTTC. This sequence encodes CASRSRTSGSDEQFF.